These 25 T cell receptor beta chains originate from one sample sequenced in a study of shared clonotypes between healthy human individuals. Sequenced by immunoSEQ multiplex PCR; TCRdb stores in-frame clones only, minus some. In the table there are about half a million clones, 60% to 85% of which are singletons. What was sequenced was PBMCs. The source of these receptors is a woman aged 40-49 years in good health. Some clones in this sample may be carry-over from other donors' samples.

V usage is TRBV5-1 and J usage is TRBJ2-7; D is unresolved. The CDR3 runs 12 residues. CDR1 is SGHRS, CDR2 YFSETQ, per germline. V was shortened by 0 bases and J by 3 bases, with 4 bases between the two germline ends. The chain's CDR3 is CASSLDNYEQYF. The CDR3 DNA follows: TGCGCCAGCAGCTTGGACAACTACGAGCAGTACTTC.

The chain couples TRBV23-1 to TRBJ2-2; 10 positions agree with TRBD2. TRBV23-1 falls under the ORF class, with uncertain function. With V trimmed by 0 bases and J by 8 bases, 9 bases remained unmatched. The CDR3 consists of 17 residues. The CDR3 nucleotides are TGCGCCAGCAGTCAATCCGGAACTAGCGGGGTCACTGGGGAGCTGTTTTTT. It specifies CASSQSGTSGVTGELFF.

This sequence joins TRBV19 and TRBJ2-2; 8 positions agree with TRBD2. The germline CDR1 and CDR2 sequences are LNHDA and SQIVND (reference sequence). This CDR3 is 16 amino acids long. V dropped 1 base and J dropped 4; count of bases not matched to a gene: 5. The CDR3 reads CASSIGAGAGTGELFF. CDR3 coding DNA: TGTGCCAGTAGTATAGGAGCGGGAGCGGGCACCGGGGAGCTGTTTTTT.

As DNA, the CDR3 is TGTGCCAGCAGTGACCCGGCGGGGGGCCAAGAGACCCAGTACTTC. This translates into CASSDPAGGQETQYF. This sequence joins TRBV2 and TRBJ2-5; the match to TRBD2 covers 8 bases. Germline lookup yields CDR1 SNHLY and CDR2 FYNNEI. CDR3 length equals 15 residues. Trimming at V came to 3 bases and at J to 1 base, leaving 4 bases not matched to a gene.

The chain employs TRBV5-4 and TRBJ2-6, with D tentatively TRBD1 (5 bases). Trimming took off 6 bases at V and 4 bases at J, with 17 bases between the two ends. There are 16 residues in the CDR3. The germline gives CDR1 SGHNT, CDR2 YYREEE (reference sequence). The CDR3: CASNNDRSRGANVLTF. The CDR3 nucleotides read TGTGCCAGCAACAACGACAGATCGAGGGGGGCCAACGTCCTGACTTTC.

The gene calls are TRBV7-6 and TRBJ2-5; D is perhaps TRBD1 or TRBD2 (6 bases each). Germline CDR1 and CDR2: SGHVS and FNYEAQ. The CDR3 runs 15 residues. With 0 bases removed from V and 5 bases from J, the gap between germline ends came to 13 bases. CDR3 DNA sequence: TGTGCCAGCAGCTTAGCGCCGGGGGCCCGGGAGACCCAGTACTTC. Translating gives CASSLAPGARETQYF.

With respect to this clone: Given a much more abundant clone one base away, this may be a read error. Other DNA sequences in this sample translate to the same CDR3. V is TRBV6-1 and J is TRBJ2-7; D uncertain. The CDR3 covers 11 residues. V was pared by 4 bases and J by 2 bases, with 3 bases between. Germline CDR1 MNHNS, CDR2 SASEGT. The CDR3 DNA reads TGTGCCAGCAGTGTAACCTACGAGCAGTACTTC. As protein: CASSVTYEQYF.

Concerning this clone itself: A much larger clone lies one base from this, so it may be a read error. Additional DNA sequences in this sample encode the identical CDR3. This chain joins TRBV27 and TRBJ1-1; no firm D call. The V end lost 0 bases, the J end lost 1 base, and 3 bases lay between the germline ends. The germline gives CDR1 MNHEY, CDR2 SMNVEV (reference sequence). The CDR3 loop spans 13 amino acids. The CDR3 DNA reads as TGTGCCAGCAGTTTATCTAGGAACACTGAAGCTTTCTTT. It translates to CASSLSRNTEAFF.

The V call is TRBV29-1, the J call TRBJ2-7; the match to TRBD1 covers 11 bases. This CDR3 is 13 amino acids long. CDR1 SQVTM and CDR2 ANQGSEA come from the germline V gene. The V gene end was trimmed by 7 bases and the J gene end by 8 bases; junction bases not matched to a gene: 10. In DNA, the CDR3 is TGCAGCGCCACGGACAGGGGGCGATTCAAGCAGTACTTC. This gives the protein CSATDRGRFKQYF.

This chain connects TRBV5-4 to TRBJ1-1; possible D gene TRBD1, 5 bases. CDR1 is SGHNT and CDR2 is YYREEE in the germline V gene (reference sequence). The CDR3 loop spans 13 amino acids. V lost 0 bases and J lost 3, with 6 bases in between. CDR3 bases: TGTGCCAGCAGCTTGGCGGGGGACACTGAAGCTTTCTTT. Its protein is CASSLAGDTEAFF.

This clone was picked up one time. The genes are TRBV7-3 and TRBJ2-7; 10 nucleotides match TRBD1. V gave up 5 bases and J gave up 2 bases; unmatched junction bases: 6. Germline V CDR1 and CDR2: SGHTA, FQGTGA. The CDR3 is 15 residues long. CDR3 in amino acids: CASSVQGQGTYEQYF. The DNA for the CDR3 is TGTGCCAGCAGCGTACAGGGACAGGGGACCTACGAGCAGTACTTC.

CDR3 coding DNA: TGTGCCAGCAGCTCGGGACTAGGTTTTGAGCAGTTCTTC. Translated: CASSSGLGFEQFF. The genes are TRBV9 and TRBJ2-1; 8 nucleotides align to TRBD2. V gave up 4 bases and J gave up 9 bases; unmatched junction bases: 6. Germline loops: CDR1 SGDLS, CDR2 YYNGEE. There are 13 residues in the CDR3.

This clone was found a few times. The chain links TRBV4-1 to TRBJ2-1; 7 positions agree with TRBD1. The germline CDR1 and CDR2 sequences are MGHRA and YSYEKL. The CDR3 loop spans 12 amino acids. V lost 5 bases and J lost 8; bases outside the gene matches: 3. In DNA, the CDR3 is TGCGCCAGCAGCAGGACAGGAGATGAGCAGTTCTTC. Translating gives CASSRTGDEQFF.

The rearrangement joins TRBV6-6 to TRBJ2-1; no clear D gene. The germline V and J ends were trimmed by 0 bases and 3 bases, with 6 bases remaining between them. Germline V gene lookup returns CDR1 MNHNY and CDR2 SVGAGI (reference sequence). CDR3 size: 14 residues. The CDR3 protein is CASSYSNHYNEQFF. DNA for the CDR3: TGTGCCAGCAGTTACTCCAACCACTACAATGAGCAGTTCTTC.

The chain carries TRBV7-3 and TRBJ2-1, with D perhaps TRBD2 (5 bases). Germline V gene sequence: CDR1 SGHTA, CDR2 FQGTGA. V dropped 5 bases and J dropped 6 bases, with 14 bases sitting between them. This CDR3 region has 14 residues. The CDR3 nucleotides read TGTGCCAGCAGCCTACTGGGAGCGAGCAATGAGCAGTTCTTC. This codes for CASSLLGASNEQFF. Using reference TRBV7-3 and TRBJ2-1 for the parts outside the CDR3, the full variable domain is GAGVSQTPSNKVTEKGKYVELRCDPISGHTALYWYRQSLGQGPEFLIYFQGTGAADDSGLPNDRFFAVRPEGSVSTLKIQRTERGDSAVYLCASSLLGASNEQFFGPGTRLTVL.

This clone was seen only a few times. The chain recombines TRBV6-5 with TRBJ1-2; the D gene is possibly TRBD1 (6 bases). The CDR3 runs to 16 residues. Germline-derived CDR1 and CDR2 are MNHEY and SVGAGI. Deletions cut 1 base from V and 2 bases from J, with 14 bases between. The CDR3 spells CASSYWNTQGNYGYTF. The CDR3 bases are TGTGCCAGCAGTTACTGGAATACACAGGGAAACTATGGCTACACCTTC.

V and J are TRBV5-1 and TRBJ2-1; TRBD1 might be the D (7 bases). This CDR3 spans 14 amino acids. V was shortened by 4 bases and J by 4 bases, with 12 bases between the two germline ends. Per germline, CDR1 SGHRS and CDR2 YFSETQ. The CDR3 sequence is CASSAGQLYNEQFF. The CDR3 coding sequence is TGCGCCAGCAGCGCGGGACAGCTATACAATGAGCAGTTCTTC. The full variable domain, rest sourced from reference TRBV5-1 and TRBJ2-1, is KAGVTQTPRYLIKTRGQQVTLSCSPISGHRSVSWYQQTPGQGLQFLFEYFSETQRNKGNFPGRFSGRQFSNSRSEMNVSTLELGDSALYLCASSAGQLYNEQFFGPGTRLTVL.

CDR3 in amino acids: CASSLSGQHLDEQYF. The CDR3 DNA reads as TGTGCCAGCAGTTTATCGGGACAGCATTTAGACGAGCAGTACTTC. The chain joins TRBV27 to TRBJ2-7; 7 bases are a match to TRBD1. The CDR3 contains 15 residues. V lost 0 bases to trimming and J lost 5 bases; unmatched junction nucleotides: 7. Germline lookup yields CDR1 MNHEY and CDR2 SMNVEV (reference sequence).

CDR3 sequence reads: CASSAGGNYGYTF. The CDR3 DNA sequence: TGTGCCAGCTCCGCGGGGGGGAACTATGGCTACACCTTC. V and J are TRBV27 and TRBJ1-2, with a tentative D call TRBD1 (5 bases). The germline V gene encodes CDR1 MNHEY and CDR2 SMNVEV (reference sequence). The CDR3 length is 13 residues. V was clipped by 8 bases and J by 2 bases, with 12 bases between them.

The rearrangement joins TRBV7-6 to TRBJ1-4; the match to TRBD1 covers 9 bases. The V gene's germline CDR1 is SGHVS and CDR2 FNYEAQ. This CDR3 is 15 amino acids long. The ends lost 5 bases at V and 6 bases at J; junction bases unmatched: 7. CDR3 sequence reads: CASSPRWTGDEKLFF. Written as DNA, the CDR3 is TGTGCCAGCAGCCCCCGTTGGACAGGGGATGAAAAACTGTTTTTT.

The rearrangement joins TRBV5-1 to TRBJ2-3; D is uncertain. The ends were cut back, 4 bases at V and 6 bases at J, with 18 bases in the middle. The V gene's germline CDR1 is SGHRS and CDR2 YFSETQ. The CDR3 is 15 residues long. The CDR3 loop reads CASSVGLQWGDTQYF. CDR3 in DNA: TGCGCCAGCAGCGTGGGCCTTCAGTGGGGTGATACGCAGTATTTT. The full variable domain, in which reference TRBV5-1 and TRBJ2-3 provide the parts outside the CDR3, is KAGVTQTPRYLIKTRGQQVTLSCSPISGHRSVSWYQQTPGQGLQFLFEYFSETQRNKGNFPGRFSGRQFSNSRSEMNVSTLELGDSALYLCASSVGLQWGDTQYFGPGTRLTVL.

The genes are TRBV7-3 and TRBJ2-7, with 11 bases lining up with TRBD2. CDR1 is SGHTA and CDR2 is FQGTGA in the germline V gene. With V trimmed by 1 base and J by 3 bases, 5 bases remained unmatched. The length of the CDR3 is 16 residues. The CDR3 loop is CASSLSQGLADYEQYF. CDR3 in DNA: TGTGCCAGCAGCTTAAGCCAGGGACTAGCGGACTACGAGCAGTACTTC.

In its sample, this clone was seen a few times. CDR3 bases: TGTGCCAGCAGTTTATGGACTAGCGGGAGGAACACCGGGGAGCTGTTTTTT. This codes for CASSLWTSGRNTGELFF. The chain couples TRBV27 to TRBJ2-2; 13 bases match TRBD2. V was pared by 1 base and J by 1 base, with 0 bases of the junction left unmatched. From germline, CDR1 is MNHEY and CDR2 SMNVEV (reference sequence). CDR3 size: 17 residues.

The V call is TRBV5-8, the J call TRBJ2-5; 9 nucleotides agree with TRBD2. The CDR3 is 15 residues long. Germline V lookup: CDR1 SGHTS, CDR2 YDEGEE. Trimming cost V 2 bases and J 5 bases; bases outside gene matches: 7. The CDR3 sequence: CASSLVREGRETQYF. The CDR3 bases are TGTGCCAGCAGCTTAGTGCGGGAGGGTCGGGAGACCCAGTACTTC.

This clone has a handful of counts. The chain recombines TRBV18 with TRBJ1-1; D might be TRBD1 (6 bases). CDR1 and CDR2 from the germline V gene are KGHSH and LQKENI. V gave up 3 bases and J gave up 3 bases, with 14 bases separating them. The CDR3 spans 15 residues. The CDR3 sequence is CASSPVQQGHTEAFF. CDR3 nucleotide sequence: TGTGCCAGCTCACCGGTCCAGCAGGGGCACACTGAAGCTTTCTTT.